The 17 T cell receptor beta chains below were found in one sample sequenced in a study of T cells expressing NK-cell markers. Using the 5' RACE reads, TCRdb records one entry per CDR3 protein without DNA. This listing includes about 460,000 distinct CDR3 sequences. The sequencing input was blood T cells: a sorted CD56 or NKG2C T cell subset, CD4+ or CD8+ T cells, or bulk PBMC T cells (not recorded which). All receptors derive from a woman aged 45-65 years in good health.

The chain carries TRBV19 and TRBJ2-3. CDR3 length: 12 residues. Per the germline V gene, CDR1 is LNHDA and CDR2 is SQIVND (reference sequence). This CDR3 reads CASSGVTDTQYF.

The chain's CDR3 is CASSAGLAGPGTDTQYF. The rearrangement uses TRBV6-2 or TRBV6-3 and TRBJ2-3; TCRdb indicates TRBD2, and absent DNA this call remains unverified. The CDR3 spans 17 residues. Per germline, CDR1 MNHEY and CDR2 SVGEGT.

The chain combines TRBV6-1 with TRBJ1-6; TCRdb designates TRBD1, a call that cannot be tested without DNA. The CDR3 contains 14 residues. Germline assignment: CDR1 MNHNS and CDR2 SASEGT. The CDR3 protein is CASSTTGTNSPLHF.

The J gene is TRBJ2-3, the V gene TRBV14; TCRdb calls TRBD1, which cannot be checked without DNA. From germline, CDR1 is SGHDN and CDR2 FVKESK. The CDR3 extends over 14 amino acids. CDR3 sequence reads: CASSRDISTDTQYF.

This chain joins TRBV10-2 and TRBJ1-2; the D call of TRBD1 rests on TCRdb alone, since no DNA is present to check it. The CDR3 is 13 residues long. The germline CDR1 and CDR2 sequences are WSHSY and SAAADI. CDR3 sequence reads: CASSVGPLEGYTF.

The chain joins TRBV11-2 to TRBJ2-5. This CDR3 contains 13 residues. Germline lookup yields CDR1 SGHAT and CDR2 FQNNGV. This CDR3 is CASSLFSPETQYF.

The chain is built from TRBV11-3 and TRBJ2-1. The CDR3 loop spans 13 amino acids. The germline CDR1 and CDR2 sequences are SGHNT and YENEEA. Here the CDR3 reads CASSLTQLNEQFF. The variable domain in full, completed from reference TRBV11-3 and TRBJ2-1, reads EAGVVQSPRYKIIEKKQPVAFWCNPISGHNTLYWYLQNLGQGPELLIRYENEEAVDDSQLPKDRFSAERLKGVDSTLKIQPAELGDSAVYLCASSLTQLNEQFFGPGTRLTVL.

The chain combines TRBV29-1 with TRBJ2-3. Germline V CDR1 and CDR2: SQVTM, ANQGSEA. This CDR3 is built from 13 residues. The CDR3 reads CSVAVSSTDTQYF.

The V call is TRBV7-6, the J call TRBJ1-1. The CDR3 has 15 amino acids. Per germline, CDR1 SGHVS and CDR2 FNYEAQ. The chain's CDR3 is CASSFLPGSSSEAFF.

This sequence joins TRBV27 and TRBJ1-1; the TRBD1 assignment by TCRdb is unverifiable without DNA. From germline, CDR1 is MNHEY and CDR2 SMNVEV (reference sequence). This CDR3 spans 16 amino acids. The CDR3 sequence is CASSLRQGRFSTEAFF.

This chain links TRBV7-9 with TRBJ2-7; the TCRdb call, TRBD2, lacks DNA for checking. This CDR3 contains 14 residues. Germline loops: CDR1 SEHNR, CDR2 FQNEAQ (reference sequence). The CDR3: CASSQKGEGYEQYF.

The CDR3 spells CASSPGTGVRQADTQYF. The rearrangement joins TRBV12-3 or TRBV12-4 to TRBJ2-3; TCRdb designates TRBD1, a call that cannot be tested without DNA. The CDR3 is 17 amino acids.

V and J are TRBV5-6 and TRBJ2-1; with no DNA, the TCRdb D assignment of TRBD1 cannot be verified. This CDR3 contains 16 residues. The germline V gene has CDR1 SGHDT and CDR2 YYEEEE. The CDR3 loop reads CASSLGGLSLLNEQFF.

The chain has TRBV4-2 and TRBJ2-2; the D call of TRBD1 rests on TCRdb alone, since no DNA is present to check it. The germline gives CDR1 LGHNA, CDR2 YNFKEQ. The CDR3 is 14 residues long. CDR3 region: CASRAEKGAGELFF.

The CDR3: CASSLDRRRSGELFF. V usage is TRBV5-1 and J usage is TRBJ2-2; TCRdb calls TRBD2, which cannot be checked without DNA. Per the germline V gene, CDR1 is SGHRS and CDR2 is YFSETQ. CDR3 length equals 15 residues.

This chain joins TRBV11-2 and TRBJ2-2; TCRdb gives TRBD1 as the D gene, but with no DNA this cannot be confirmed. Germline lookup yields CDR1 SGHAT and CDR2 FQNNGV. The CDR3 is 16 amino acids. The CDR3 sequence is CASSPRAGVNTGELFF.

The V gene is TRBV7-8, the J gene TRBJ2-2; TCRdb picks TRBD2, but there is no DNA to check that call. This CDR3 has 18 residues. Germline V lookup: CDR1 SGHVS, CDR2 FQNEAQ. CDR3 region: CASITLQGLQPNTGELFF.